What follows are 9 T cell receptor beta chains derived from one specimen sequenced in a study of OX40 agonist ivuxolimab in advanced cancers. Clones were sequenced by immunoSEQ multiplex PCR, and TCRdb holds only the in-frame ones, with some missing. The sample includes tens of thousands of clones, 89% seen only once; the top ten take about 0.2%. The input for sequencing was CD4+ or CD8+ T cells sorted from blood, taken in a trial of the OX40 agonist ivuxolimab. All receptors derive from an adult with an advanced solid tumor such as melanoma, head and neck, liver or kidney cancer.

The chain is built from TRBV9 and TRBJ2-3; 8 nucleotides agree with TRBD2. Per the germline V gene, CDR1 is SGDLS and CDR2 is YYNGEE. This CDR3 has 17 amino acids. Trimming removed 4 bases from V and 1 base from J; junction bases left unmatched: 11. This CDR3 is CASSPGRLALGTDTQYF. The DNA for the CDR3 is TGTGCCAGCAGCCCCGGGCGACTAGCGTTAGGCACAGATACGCAGTATTTT.

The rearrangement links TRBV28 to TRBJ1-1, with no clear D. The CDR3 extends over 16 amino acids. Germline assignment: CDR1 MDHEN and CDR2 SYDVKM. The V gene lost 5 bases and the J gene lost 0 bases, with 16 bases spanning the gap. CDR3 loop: CASSGKRRVLNTEAFF. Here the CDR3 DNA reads TGTGCCAGCAGTGGAAAAAGGAGGGTCCTGAACACTGAAGCTTTCTTT.

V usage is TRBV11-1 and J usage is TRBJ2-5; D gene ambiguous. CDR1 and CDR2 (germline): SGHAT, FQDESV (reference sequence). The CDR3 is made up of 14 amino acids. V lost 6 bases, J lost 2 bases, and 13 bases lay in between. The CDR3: CASSRTPQQETQYF. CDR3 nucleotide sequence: TGTGCCAGCAGTCGAACCCCACAGCAAGAGACCCAGTACTTC.

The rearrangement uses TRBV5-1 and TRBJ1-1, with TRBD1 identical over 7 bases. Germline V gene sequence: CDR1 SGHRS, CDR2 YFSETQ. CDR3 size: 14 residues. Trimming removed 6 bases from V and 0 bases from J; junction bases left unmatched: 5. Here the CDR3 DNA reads TGCGCCAGCAACTACAGGGGATTGAACACTGAAGCTTTCTTT. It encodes CASNYRGLNTEAFF.

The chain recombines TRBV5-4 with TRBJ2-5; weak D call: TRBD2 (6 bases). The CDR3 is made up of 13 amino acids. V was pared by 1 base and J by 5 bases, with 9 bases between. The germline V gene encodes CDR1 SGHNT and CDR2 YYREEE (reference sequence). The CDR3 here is CASSLRGSETQYF. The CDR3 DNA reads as TGTGCCAGCAGCTTGCGGGGGTCGGAGACCCAGTACTTC.

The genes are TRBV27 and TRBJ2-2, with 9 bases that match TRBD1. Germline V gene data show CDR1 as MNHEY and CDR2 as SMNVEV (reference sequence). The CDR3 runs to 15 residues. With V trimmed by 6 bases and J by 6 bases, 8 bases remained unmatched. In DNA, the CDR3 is TGTGCCAGCAGACAGACAGGGGGAAGTGCCGGGGAGCTGTTTTTT. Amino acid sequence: CASRQTGGSAGELFF.

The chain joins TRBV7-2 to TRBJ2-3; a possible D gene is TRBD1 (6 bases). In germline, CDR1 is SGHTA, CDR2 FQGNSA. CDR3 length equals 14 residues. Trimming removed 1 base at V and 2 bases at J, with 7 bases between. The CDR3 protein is CASSLDRDTDTQYF. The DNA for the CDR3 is TGTGCCAGCAGCTTAGACAGGGACACAGATACGCAGTATTTT.

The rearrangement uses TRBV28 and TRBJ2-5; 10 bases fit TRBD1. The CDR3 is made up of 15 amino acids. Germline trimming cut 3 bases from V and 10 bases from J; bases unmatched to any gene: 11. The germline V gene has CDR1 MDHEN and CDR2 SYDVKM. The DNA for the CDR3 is TGTGCCAGCAGTTTGGGGACAGGGGTCGCGGTGGGCCAGTACTTC. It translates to CASSLGTGVAVGQYF.

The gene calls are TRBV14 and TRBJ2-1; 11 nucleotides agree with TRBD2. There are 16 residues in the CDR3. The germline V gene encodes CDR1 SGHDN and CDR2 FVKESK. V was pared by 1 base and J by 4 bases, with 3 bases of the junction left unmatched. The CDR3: CASSQASGRKYNEQFF. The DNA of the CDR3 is TGTGCCAGCAGCCAAGCTAGCGGGAGGAAATACAATGAGCAGTTCTTC. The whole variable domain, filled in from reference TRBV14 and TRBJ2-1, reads EAGVTQFPSHSVIEKGQTVTLRCDPISGHDNLYWYRRVMGKEIKFLLHFVKESKQDESGMPNNRFLAERTGGTYSTLKVQPAELEDSGVYFCASSQASGRKYNEQFFGPGTRLTVL.